This T cell receptor beta chain was documented in a study of shared clonotypes between healthy human individuals. Notes on the study in general: Generation of non-shared clonotypes was less probable than generation of clonotypes shared by all four donors.

The germline CDR1 and CDR2 sequences are MGHRA and YSYEKL. V was pared by 3 bases and J by 1 base, with 13 bases between. The CDR3 has 15 residues. Assay: immunoSEQ multiplex PCR; the TCRdb copy retains only in-frame clones and omits some. The table has 550,000 to 600,000 clones, roughly 98% seen once. With respect to this clone: The antigen remains unidentified.

CD8 cells classed as naive were CD45RO-negative and positively selected for CCR7, excluding terminally differentiated effector memory CD45RA+ cells. The chain uses TRBV4-1 and TRBJ2-7, with a possible D match to TRBD2 (6 bases). The sample taken for sequencing was naive CD8+ T cells sorted from blood. This receptor was taken from a man aged 25-45 years in good health. Here the CDR3 DNA reads TGCGCCAGCAGCCACGAAGCGCGGGATTCCTACGAGCAGTACTTC. Translated, it gives CASSHEARDSYEQYF.